The T cell receptor beta chain under discussion was sequenced for a study of T cell repertoires in cytomegalovirus infection. Background on the study: Public signatures in TCR beta pointed to CMV infection and matching HLA type.

This clonotype has a handful of counts. TCRdb reanalysed the reads using MiXCR and keeps one entry per CDR3 protein. This sample yields some 600,000 distinct CDR3 sequences, of which more than 20% are seen a single time; around 8% belongs to the top ten. The CDR3 contains 14 residues. V shed 1 base and J shed 6 bases, with 12 bases lying between them. Germline V CDR1 and CDR2: SEHNR, FQNEAQ (reference sequence). The chain is built from TRBV7-9 and TRBJ1-1; TRBD1 is a possible D gene (5 bases). This sequence was found in a human donor in good health (CMV status not recorded). Some clones in this sample may be carry-over from other donors' samples. The sample was CD8+ T cells from PBMCs. The CDR3 sequence is CASSLVARDAEAFF. The DNA of the CDR3 is TGTGCCAGCAGCTTAGTTGCCAGGGATGCTGAAGCTTTCTTT.